This T cell receptor beta chain was captured in a study of blood T cell repertoires in COVID-19. Across the whole study: Some COVID-19 samples were acute and others convalescent; all came from the United States, Italy and Spain. From T cells, B-cell-depleted T cells, or PBMCs came the material, which was cDNA or gDNA.

CDR1 and CDR2 (germline): LNHDA, SQIVND (reference sequence). This CDR3 spans 14 amino acids. The junction had 6 bases not matched to a gene; V was cut back by 6 bases and J by 5 bases. Authors' processing steps: Estimates of nucleated cell counts were drawn from the amplification of reference gene primers. Assay used: immunoSEQ multiplex PCR; TCRdb lists only in-frame clones, some missing. The V and J calls and the clone size are those of that table, but D and trimming were determined from the DNA. The sample lists 140,000 or so clones; 70% to 80% were seen once. Material: peripheral blood. The TCR originated in a man in his fifties or sixties with acute or convalescent COVID-19. The chain recombines TRBV19 with TRBJ2-5, with TRBD2 identical over 10 bases. In nucleotides, the CDR3 is TGTGCCAGTAGGATTAGCGGGGGGACGGAGACCCAGTACTTC. Protein: CASRISGGTETQYF. Complete variable domain (other parts from reference TRBV19 and TRBJ2-5): DGGITQSPKYLFRKEGQNVTLSCEQNLNHDAMYWYRQDPGQGLRLIYYSQIVNDFQKGDIAEGYSVSREKKESFPLTVTSAQKNPTAFYLCASRISGGTETQYFGPGTRLLVL.